This T cell receptor beta chain originates from a study of OX40 agonist ivuxolimab in advanced cancers. Note on this clone: What it recognizes is unknown.

Trimming took 6 bases from V and 5 from J; bases not matched to a gene: 9. CDR3 length equals 14 residues. Germline loops: CDR1 MDHEN, CDR2 SYDVKM. Only in-frame clones appear in the TCRdb table, and some are missing; sequencing was by immunoSEQ multiplex PCR. Altogether about 83,000 clones are present, more than 80% being singletons, with the ten largest covering under 8.5%. Study observations and caveats: By week 6 at 0.1 to 3.0 mg/kg, blood CD4+ and CD8+ T cells had expanded clonally. Expanded peripheral T-cell antigen specificity went undetermined. Patients who responded partially at 0.1-3.0 mg/kg showed clonal expansion ranking among the lowest.

The TCR originated in an adult with an advanced solid tumor such as melanoma, head and neck, liver or kidney cancer. The V call is TRBV28, the J call TRBJ2-7; TRBD1 aligns across 8 bases. This material consisted of CD4+ or CD8+ T cells sorted from blood, taken in a trial of the OX40 agonist ivuxolimab. In DNA form, the CDR3 reads TGTGCCAGCAGCCCCAGGACAGGGATCCACGAGCAGTACTTC. Translating it yields CASSPRTGIHEQYF.